This is a list of T cell receptor beta chains from one sample in a study of T cell repertoires in cytomegalovirus infection. TCRdb independently ran MiXCR on the reads; one entry per CDR3 protein. Among about 830,000 distinct CDR3 sequences, 30% to 35% were seen once, and the ten largest hold around 12%. These TCRs' antigens remain unknown. The specimen comprised cultured CD8+ T cells from PBMCs, sampled from culture after CMV antigen stimulation. The receptors were sampled from a human donor in good health (CMV status not recorded). Some clones in this sample may be carry-over from other donors' samples. Each CDR3 is given with its conserved first and last residue. The D gene is left open where the match is weak. The size of a clone is reported for some rows only, either as once, few or many, or as a class for expanded clones.

CDR3nt: TGTGCCAGCAGCTTGACACAGGGTCGTGGGAATTCACCCCTCCACTTT
CDR3aa: CASSLTQGRGNSPLHF
d_gene: -
v_gene: TRBV7-8
j_gene: TRBJ1-6
abundance: once

CDR3nt: TGCGCCAGCAGCTTGGAAGGGACCCCGGACCCCCAGTACTTC
CDR3aa: CASSLEGTPDPQYF
d_gene: -
v_gene: TRBV5-1
j_gene: TRBJ2-5
abundance: -

CDR3nt: TGTGCCAGCAGTCTCCGGGCCGCGAGGACCGGGGAGCTGTTTTTT
CDR3aa: CASSLRAARTGELFF
d_gene: -
v_gene: TRBV28
j_gene: TRBJ2-2
abundance: -

CDR3nt: TGTGCCAGCAGCCCCGAAGAAGACTTCTACAATGAGCAGTTCTTC
CDR3aa: CASSPEEDFYNEQFF
d_gene: -
v_gene: TRBV9
j_gene: TRBJ2-1
abundance: -

CDR3nt: TGTGCCAGCAGTTTATCCCTGGACAGGGGGCTGTGGAACACTGAAGCTTTCTTT
CDR3aa: CASSLSLDRGLWNTEAFF
d_gene: TRBD1
v_gene: TRBV27
j_gene: TRBJ1-1
abundance: -

CDR3nt: TGCGCCAGCAGCACCGGACTAGCGGGGAACTACGAGCAGTACTTC
CDR3aa: CASSTGLAGNYEQYF
d_gene: TRBD2
v_gene: TRBV5-1
j_gene: TRBJ2-7
abundance: -

CDR3nt: TGTGCCACCAGCAGACTCAACAGGGGGCACACAGATACGCAGTATTTT
CDR3aa: CATSRLNRGHTDTQYF
d_gene: TRBD1
v_gene: TRBV15
j_gene: TRBJ2-3
abundance: -

CDR3nt: TGTGCCAGCAGTTTCACTAGCGGGGGGGACACAGATACGCAGTATTTT
CDR3aa: CASSFTSGGDTDTQYF
d_gene: TRBD2
v_gene: TRBV7-6
j_gene: TRBJ2-3
abundance: many

CDR3nt: TGTGCCAAGATAGCCCAATGGGCGCCTGGAAACACCATATATTTT
CDR3aa: CAKIAQWAPGNTIYF
d_gene: -
v_gene: TRBV12-3/TRBV12-4
j_gene: TRBJ1-3
abundance: many

CDR3nt: TGTGCCAGCAGCTTAGAATTTCCGGGACAGGGGGCCGACGAGCAGTACTTC
CDR3aa: CASSLEFPGQGADEQYF
d_gene: TRBD1
v_gene: TRBV7-2
j_gene: TRBJ2-7
abundance: -

CDR3nt: TGTGCCAGCAGTTACTCGTATCCTTTGATCTACACCTTC
CDR3aa: CASSYSYPLIYTF
d_gene: -
v_gene: TRBV6-5
j_gene: TRBJ1-2
abundance: -

CDR3nt: TGTGCCAGCCGTCGGGGGGGCATAGGGACCCAGTACTTC
CDR3aa: CASRRGGIGTQYF
d_gene: TRBD2
v_gene: TRBV28
j_gene: TRBJ2-5
abundance: -

CDR3nt: TGCAGTGCTGGAGACACTGAAAAAAACATTCAGTACTTC
CDR3aa: CSAGDTEKNIQYF
d_gene: -
v_gene: TRBV20-1
j_gene: TRBJ2-4
abundance: -

CDR3nt: TGTGCCAGCTCACCACCGGGAAAATCCTACGAGCAGTACTTC
CDR3aa: CASSPPGKSYEQYF
d_gene: -
v_gene: TRBV18
j_gene: TRBJ2-7
abundance: few

CDR3nt: TGCGCCAGCAGCACTGACAGGGGGGAAGCTTTCTTT
CDR3aa: CASSTDRGEAFF
d_gene: TRBD1
v_gene: TRBV5-1
j_gene: TRBJ1-1
abundance: -

CDR3nt: TGTGCCAGCAGTTACTCGACCCCCCTAGGGATTCAGTACTTC
CDR3aa: CASSYSTPLGIQYF
d_gene: -
v_gene: TRBV6-2/TRBV6-3
j_gene: TRBJ2-4
abundance: -

CDR3nt: TGTGCCAGTAGAGAATTTAGGAATGGCTACACCTTC
CDR3aa: CASREFRNGYTF
d_gene: -
v_gene: TRBV19
j_gene: TRBJ1-2
abundance: few

CDR3nt: TGTGCCAGCAGTTTAGGGACAGGGGGCTGGGAGCTGTTTTTT
CDR3aa: CASSLGTGGWELFF
d_gene: TRBD1
v_gene: TRBV6-1
j_gene: TRBJ2-2
abundance: -

CDR3nt: TGTGCCAGCAGCTCCAGGGGGAGGAACACTGAAGCTTTCTTT
CDR3aa: CASSSRGRNTEAFF
d_gene: TRBD1
v_gene: TRBV27
j_gene: TRBJ1-1
abundance: few

CDR3nt: TGTGCCAGTAGCCTACGGGACTTATCCTACGAGCAGTACTTC
CDR3aa: CASSLRDLSYEQYF
d_gene: -
v_gene: TRBV19
j_gene: TRBJ2-7
abundance: few

CDR3nt: TGTGCCAGCTCGCCTTTAGCGGGGGAACGCACAGATACGCAGTATTTT
CDR3aa: CASSPLAGERTDTQYF
d_gene: TRBD2
v_gene: TRBV18
j_gene: TRBJ2-3
abundance: -

CDR3nt: TGTGCCAGCAGCCAAGGGGGGCTCTCCTACAATGAGCAGTTCTTC
CDR3aa: CASSQGGLSYNEQFF
d_gene: -
v_gene: TRBV7-3
j_gene: TRBJ2-1
abundance: -

CDR3nt: TGCGCCAGCAGTGACGTAGGAGGAAGCAATCAGCCCCAGCATTTT
CDR3aa: CASSDVGGSNQPQHF
d_gene: -
v_gene: TRBV10-2
j_gene: TRBJ1-5
abundance: -

CDR3nt: TGTGCCAGCAGCTTGGGAGGGGGGTTTTCTTACAATGAGCAGTTCTTC
CDR3aa: CASSLGGGFSYNEQFF
d_gene: -
v_gene: TRBV5-6
j_gene: TRBJ2-1
abundance: -

CDR3nt: TGTGCCAGCAGCTTAAGCGGGCTAAATCAGCCCCAGCATTTT
CDR3aa: CASSLSGLNQPQHF
d_gene: -
v_gene: TRBV7-2
j_gene: TRBJ1-5
abundance: many

CDR3nt: TGTGCCACCGGGCCGGGACTAGCGGGGGGGAGCGCCTACGAGCAGTACTTC
CDR3aa: CATGPGLAGGSAYEQYF
d_gene: TRBD2
v_gene: TRBV27
j_gene: TRBJ2-7
abundance: -

CDR3nt: TGTGCCAGCACCCTTCGTGACGCCGGGAGCTCCTATAATTCACCCCTCCACTTT
CDR3aa: CASTLRDAGSSYNSPLHF
d_gene: -
v_gene: TRBV12-3/TRBV12-4
j_gene: TRBJ1-6
abundance: -

CDR3nt: TGTGCCAGCAGTGAAGCCTTAAGAGGCCTTAATTCACCCCTCCACTTT
CDR3aa: CASSEALRGLNSPLHF
d_gene: -
v_gene: TRBV6-1
j_gene: TRBJ1-6
abundance: -

CDR3nt: TGTGCCAGCAGCCGGGACGACAGGGGGCCCTACGAGCAGTACTTC
CDR3aa: CASSRDDRGPYEQYF
d_gene: TRBD1
v_gene: TRBV5-4
j_gene: TRBJ2-7
abundance: once

CDR3nt: TGTGCCAGCAGCTTACCCCGGGACAGGAGAATCAATGAGCAGTTCTTC
CDR3aa: CASSLPRDRRINEQFF
d_gene: TRBD1
v_gene: TRBV11-2
j_gene: TRBJ2-1
abundance: many

CDR3nt: TGTGCCAGCAGCCAACCGGGACCGCTTCGTAATGAGCAGTTCTTC
CDR3aa: CASSQPGPLRNEQFF
d_gene: -
v_gene: TRBV27
j_gene: TRBJ2-1
abundance: few

CDR3nt: TGTGCCAGCAGTTTAGCCCAGGAACTTCGGTGGAACACTGAAGCTTTCTTT
CDR3aa: CASSLAQELRWNTEAFF
d_gene: -
v_gene: TRBV28
j_gene: TRBJ1-1
abundance: -

CDR3nt: TGTGCCAGCAGTTACTTTTCTTCCAGAAGCAATCAGCCCCAGCATTTT
CDR3aa: CASSYFSSRSNQPQHF
d_gene: -
v_gene: TRBV6-7
j_gene: TRBJ1-5
abundance: few

CDR3nt: TGCAGCGTTGAGAGGGGAGGGGACGACAAAAACATTCAGTACTTC
CDR3aa: CSVERGGDDKNIQYF
d_gene: TRBD2
v_gene: TRBV29-1
j_gene: TRBJ2-4
abundance: -

CDR3nt: TGTGCCAGCAGCTTGGCTGGACAGGGGGCTGTTTTAGAGGCAGATACGCAGTATTTT
CDR3aa: CASSLAGQGAVLEADTQYF
d_gene: TRBD1
v_gene: TRBV5-6
j_gene: TRBJ2-3
abundance: -

CDR3nt: TGTGCCAGCAGCTCGCACACGGGCTCAAATGAAAAACTGTTTTTT
CDR3aa: CASSSHTGSNEKLFF
d_gene: -
v_gene: TRBV7-9
j_gene: TRBJ1-4
abundance: -

CDR3nt: TGTGCCAGCAGCTTAGATACGCGGGGGGCACCTGATCTAGAGACCCAGTACTTC
CDR3aa: CASSLDTRGAPDLETQYF
d_gene: TRBD2
v_gene: TRBV7-8
j_gene: TRBJ2-5
abundance: few

CDR3nt: TGTGCCAGCAGTTTATATTCGACAAGGGGCAATCAGCCCCAGCATTTT
CDR3aa: CASSLYSTRGNQPQHF
d_gene: -
v_gene: TRBV27
j_gene: TRBJ1-5
abundance: -

CDR3nt: TGCGCCAGCAGCCAAAAGACAGGCCCAAATCAGCCCCAGCATTTT
CDR3aa: CASSQKTGPNQPQHF
d_gene: -
v_gene: TRBV4-1
j_gene: TRBJ1-5
abundance: -

CDR3nt: TGTGCCAGCAGCTTGTTTCCTACAGATACGCAGTATTTT
CDR3aa: CASSLFPTDTQYF
d_gene: -
v_gene: TRBV5-4
j_gene: TRBJ2-3
abundance: -

CDR3nt: TGTGCCAGCAGCCATGAAGAGTCACCGGACCGGGGATCGCAGTATTTT
CDR3aa: CASSHEESPDRGSQYF
d_gene: -
v_gene: TRBV3-1
j_gene: TRBJ2-3
abundance: -